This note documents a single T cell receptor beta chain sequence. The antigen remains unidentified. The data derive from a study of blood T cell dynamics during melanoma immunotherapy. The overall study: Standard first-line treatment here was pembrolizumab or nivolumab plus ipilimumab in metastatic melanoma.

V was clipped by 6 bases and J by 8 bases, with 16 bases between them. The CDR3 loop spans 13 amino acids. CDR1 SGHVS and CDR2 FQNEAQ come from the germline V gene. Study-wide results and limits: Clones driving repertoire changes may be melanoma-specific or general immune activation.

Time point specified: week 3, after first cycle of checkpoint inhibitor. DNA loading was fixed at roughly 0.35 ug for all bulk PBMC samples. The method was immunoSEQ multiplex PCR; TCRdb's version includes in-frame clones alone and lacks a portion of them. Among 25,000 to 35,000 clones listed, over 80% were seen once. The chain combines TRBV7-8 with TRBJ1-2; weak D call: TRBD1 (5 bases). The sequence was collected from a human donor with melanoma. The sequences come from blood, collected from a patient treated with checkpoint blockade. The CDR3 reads CASRRGTTGGYTF. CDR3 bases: TGTGCCAGCAGACGAGGGACGACGGGCGGCTACACCTTC.